The 28 T cell receptor beta chains below come from one sample, sequenced in a study of T cell changes during pregnancy in multiple sclerosis. Generated by immunoSEQ multiplex PCR, the TCRdb table keeps only in-frame clones and is missing some. This sample has 80,000 to 130,000 clones; around 93% occur once, and the top ten carry approximately 0.88%. The sample was peripheral blood, taken before pregnancy. Receptors originate from a female donor with multiple sclerosis, enrolled in a pregnancy study.

This rearrangement joins TRBV5-4 to TRBJ2-1; TRBD2 is a possible D gene (5 bases). V was shortened by 1 base and J by 10 bases, with 12 bases between the two germline ends. Germline V gene lookup returns CDR1 SGHNT and CDR2 YYREEE (reference sequence). The CDR3 loop spans 13 amino acids. The CDR3 region is CASSLLLGGEQFF. CDR3 coding DNA: TGTGCCAGCAGCTTGTTGCTTGGCGGGGAGCAGTTCTTC. Combining the CDR3 with reference TRBV5-4 and TRBJ2-1 gives the whole variable domain ETGVTQSPTHLIKTRGQQVTLRCSSQSGHNTVSWYQQALGQGPQFIFQYYREEENGRGNFPPRFSGLQFPNYSSELNVNALELDDSALYLCASSLLLGGEQFFGPGTRLTVL.

This clone occurred once. This rearrangement joins TRBV4-2 to TRBJ2-7, with TRBD2 matching 8 bases. This CDR3 is built from 15 residues. The V gene's germline CDR1 is LGHNA and CDR2 YNFKEQ. Trimming at V came to 0 bases and at J to 0 bases, leaving 1 base not matched to a gene. CDR3 in DNA: TGTGCCAGCAGCCAAGAGGCGGGAGGCTCCTACGAGCAGTACTTC. Residues: CASSQEAGGSYEQYF.

This rearrangement joins TRBV11-3 to TRBJ2-2, with 8 bases identical to TRBD2. The ends lost 1 base at V and 7 bases at J; junction bases unmatched: 8. The CDR3 runs to 16 residues. The germline V gene has CDR1 SGHNT and CDR2 YENEEA. The CDR3 coding sequence is TGTGCCAGCAGCTTAGGCCGGGAGGGCCGGAGCGGGGAGCTGTTTTTT. This encodes CASSLGREGRSGELFF.

The chain carries TRBV29-1 and TRBJ2-3; a weak D match, TRBD2 (5 bases). V lost 6 bases to trimming and J lost 0 bases, with 10 bases between them. The CDR3 is 13 residues long. Per the germline V gene, CDR1 is SQVTM and CDR2 is ANQGSEA. This chain's CDR3 is CSVGRGSTDTQYF. DNA for the CDR3: TGCAGCGTCGGCCGGGGTAGCACAGATACGCAGTATTTT.

V usage is TRBV9 and J usage is TRBJ2-1, with 7 bases identical to TRBD2. Germline CDR1 SGDLS, CDR2 YYNGEE. The CDR3 sequence is 16 residues long. The trim removed 0 bases at V and 9 bases at J, leaving 12 bases unmatched. The CDR3 nucleotides read TGTGCCAGCAGCGTAGCTATCCCGACTAGCCTCACTGAGCAGTTCTTC. Its translation: CASSVAIPTSLTEQFF.

This clone has only a few counts. The chain uses TRBV15 and TRBJ1-5; maybe TRBD1 (6 bases). Trimming stripped 8 bases from V and 3 bases from J, with 11 bases between. The CDR3 is 13 residues long. The V gene's germline CDR1 is LNHNV and CDR2 YYDKDF (reference sequence). The CDR3 DNA follows: TGTGCCACCCACAGGGAACCCAATCAGCCCCAGCATTTT. Its protein product is CATHREPNQPQHF.

The chain uses TRBV19 and TRBJ2-7; 8 nucleotides agree with TRBD1. Trimming cost V 5 bases and J 1 base; bases outside gene matches: 4. This CDR3 is built from 14 residues. Germline V lookup: CDR1 LNHDA, CDR2 SQIVND (reference sequence). CDR3 DNA: TGTGCCAGTAGTTCTACAGGGGGGTCCTACGAGCAGTACTTC. It translates to CASSSTGGSYEQYF.

This CDR3 is CATSPGRESDYEQYF. The CDR3 DNA reads TGTGCCACCAGCCCAGGCCGGGAATCAGACTACGAGCAGTACTTC. The rearrangement links TRBV15 to TRBJ2-7; the D gene is possibly TRBD2 (5 bases). The V end lost 5 bases, the J end lost 3 bases, and 17 bases lay between the germline ends. The CDR3 extends over 15 amino acids. CDR1 and CDR2 (germline): LNHNV, YYDKDF (reference sequence).

The V call is TRBV6-1, the J call TRBJ2-7, with D perhaps TRBD2 (6 bases). Germline loops: CDR1 MNHNS, CDR2 SASEGT. Trimming removed 6 bases from V and 4 bases from J, with 16 bases in between. There are 14 residues in the CDR3. CDR3 DNA sequence: TGTGCCAGCAGGCCTACCTTTGGGGGGTACGAGCAGTACTTC. Its protein is CASRPTFGGYEQYF.

This sequence joins TRBV7-9 and TRBJ2-7, with TRBD2 matching over 13 bases. The CDR3 has 17 residues. Germline assignment: CDR1 SEHNR and CDR2 FQNEAQ (reference sequence). V lost 1 base and J lost 4; bases outside the gene matches: 7. CDR3: CASSLELGTSGTYEQYF. In DNA, the CDR3 is TGTGCCAGCAGCTTAGAGTTGGGGACTAGCGGGACGTACGAGCAGTACTTC.

The V and J genes are TRBV29-1 and TRBJ1-2; D possibly corresponds to TRBD1 (6 bases). The CDR3 covers 13 residues. V was clipped by 7 bases and J by 5 bases, with 17 bases between them. In germline, CDR1 is SQVTM, CDR2 ANQGSEA. The CDR3 DNA reads as TGCAGCGCACGAAAACCAGGGGATTATGGCTACACCTTC. Translation: CSARKPGDYGYTF.

CDR3: CASSLFRGLDTQYF. The CDR3 coding sequence is TGTGCCAGCAGCTTATTCAGGGGCTTAGATACGCAGTATTTT. J is TRBJ2-3 and V is TRBV7-6, with D perhaps TRBD1 (6 bases). The V end lost 2 bases, the J end lost 5 bases, and 11 bases lay between the germline ends. Germline CDR1 is SGHVS and CDR2 is FNYEAQ. The CDR3 is 14 residues long.

The V and J genes are TRBV4-1 and TRBJ1-4; 7 bases agree with TRBD1. This CDR3 comprises 16 residues. Germline assignment: CDR1 MGHRA and CDR2 YSYEKL. The junction had 14 bases not matched to a gene; V was cut back by 5 bases and J by 8 bases. The CDR3 sequence is CASSYGPQGTEEKLFF. The CDR3 DNA reads TGCGCCAGCAGCTACGGTCCACAGGGGACGGAGGAAAAACTGTTTTTT.

This rearrangement joins TRBV6-1 to TRBJ2-7; unclear D gene. The CDR3 extends over 16 amino acids. Trimming took off 2 bases at V and 0 bases at J, with 14 bases between the two ends. Germline V CDR1 and CDR2: MNHNS, SASEGT. CDR3 amino acids: CASSEKRRSASYEQYF. CDR3 in DNA: TGTGCCAGCAGTGAAAAACGGCGGAGCGCCTCCTACGAGCAGTACTTC.

V usage is TRBV28 and J usage is TRBJ2-5; 11 bases align to TRBD1. The CDR3 length is 18 residues. The germline gives CDR1 MDHEN, CDR2 SYDVKM. V lost 10 bases to trimming and J lost 3 bases; unmatched junction nucleotides: 19. CDR3 coding DNA: TGTGCCACCAAGAGTGGACAGGGGGCGTCCCAGAGGGAAGAGACCCAGTACTTC. As protein: CATKSGQGASQREETQYF.

This chain uses TRBV28 with TRBJ2-3; D is unclear. Germline assignment: CDR1 MDHEN and CDR2 SYDVKM. Between the trimmed V and J ends, which lost 4 bases and 0 bases, there was a span of 5 bases. The CDR3 contains 13 residues. The CDR3 DNA reads TGTGCCAGCAGTTCGACTAGCACAGATACGCAGTATTTT. Amino acids: CASSSTSTDTQYF.

The chain carries TRBV2 and TRBJ2-1; D might be TRBD1 (5 bases). V lost 2 bases to trimming and J lost 1 base, with 15 bases between them. CDR1 is SNHLY and CDR2 is FYNNEI in the germline V gene. This CDR3 region has 17 residues. CDR3 sequence: CASSETGSLWSYNEQFF. CDR3 nucleotides: TGTGCCAGCAGTGAAACAGGTTCTCTTTGGTCCTACAATGAGCAGTTCTTC.

The V and J genes are TRBV6-4 and TRBJ2-7; D gene ambiguous. The germline V gene encodes CDR1 MRHNA and CDR2 SNTAGT. V lost 3 bases, J lost 3 bases, and 9 bases lay in between. CDR3 length equals 13 residues. CDR3 DNA sequence: TGTGCCAGCAGTGATGGGCCGGACTACGAGCAGTACTTC. The encoded protein is CASSDGPDYEQYF.

This clone came up once. The CDR3 bases are TGTGCCAGCAGCCTTTTTGACCGGGACAGGACATCTGAGCAGTACTTC. The encoded protein is CASSLFDRDRTSEQYF. The chain combines TRBV28 with TRBJ2-7; 8 bases map to TRBD1. Germline CDR1 and CDR2: MDHEN and SYDVKM. Unmatched junction bases numbered 17, after V lost 6 bases and J lost 7 bases. The CDR3 extends over 16 amino acids.

CDR3 in amino acids: CASSLDRPGVMNTEAFF. CDR3 in DNA: TGTGCCAGCAGCTTAGATAGACCAGGGGTCATGAACACTGAAGCTTTCTTT. The chain is built from TRBV11-2 and TRBJ1-1; the D gene is possibly TRBD1 (6 bases). The V and J ends lost 0 bases and 0 bases respectively, with 14 bases between them. Germline CDR1 SGHAT, CDR2 FQNNGV. This CDR3 spans 17 amino acids.

The chain uses TRBV29-1 and TRBJ2-4; the match to TRBD1 covers 7 bases. The CDR3 sequence is 12 residues long. The junction had 3 bases not matched to a gene; V was cut back by 4 bases and J by 6 bases. Germline loops: CDR1 SQVTM, CDR2 ANQGSEA. The CDR3 nucleotides are TGCAGCGTTGGAAAGGGGGCAAACATTCAGTACTTC. Protein: CSVGKGANIQYF.

The chain uses TRBV5-4 and TRBJ2-3, with 10 bases aligning to TRBD2. V lost 4 bases and J lost 4; bases outside the gene matches: 3. CDR1 is SGHNT, CDR2 YYREEE, per germline (reference sequence). The CDR3 totals 14 residues. CDR3 nucleotide sequence: TGTGCCAGCAGCGAGGGACTAGCGCCAGATACGCAGTATTTT. Translated: CASSEGLAPDTQYF.

The rearrangement links TRBV6-1 to TRBJ1-5; D gene uncertain. V dropped 6 bases and J dropped 2 bases, with 11 bases sitting between them. CDR3 length: 14 amino acids. The germline CDR1 and CDR2 sequences are MNHNS and SASEGT. The DNA for the CDR3 is TGTGCCAGCAGAGAGTATATGGGCAATCAGCCCCAGCATTTT. This gives the protein CASREYMGNQPQHF.

The chain has TRBV6-5 and TRBJ2-1; 9 bases align to TRBD1. The CDR3 consists of 15 residues. Germline CDR1 and CDR2: MNHEY and SVGAGI. V dropped 6 bases and J dropped 3; count of bases not matched to a gene: 6. The CDR3 region has the DNA TGTGCCAGCAGCCATGACAGGGGGTACTACAATGAGCAGTTCTTC. This codes for CASSHDRGYYNEQFF.

The table lists this clone with a count of one. The chain carries TRBV6-1 and TRBJ2-3; 10 bases line up with TRBD2. The CDR3 loop spans 15 amino acids. Looked up from germline, CDR1 is MNHNS and CDR2 is SASEGT. V was clipped by 6 bases and J by 6 bases; unmatched bases: 9. The CDR3, as DNA: TGTGCCAGCAGAGGACTAGCGGCCACCTGGGATACGCAGTATTTT. Translating it yields CASRGLAATWDTQYF.

This clone showed up just once. The genes are TRBV5-6 and TRBJ2-7; 7 nucleotides match TRBD1. CDR1 is SGHDT, CDR2 YYEEEE, per germline. The CDR3 covers 14 residues. Trimming cost V 0 bases and J 2 bases; bases outside gene matches: 2. The CDR3 protein is CASSLGQGAYEQYF. The CDR3 region has the DNA TGTGCCAGCAGCTTGGGGCAGGGGGCCTACGAGCAGTACTTC.

J is TRBJ1-1 and V is TRBV2, with D hard to call. CDR1 and CDR2 (germline): SNHLY, FYNNEI. The CDR3 sequence is 14 residues long. Here the CDR3 reads CASARGEVNTEAFF. The DNA of the CDR3 is TGTGCAAGCGCGCGGGGAGAAGTGAACACTGAAGCTTTCTTT.

J is TRBJ1-2 and V is TRBV7-8, with D possibly matching TRBD1 (5 bases). Looked up from germline, CDR1 is SGHVS and CDR2 is FQNEAQ. V was clipped by 3 bases and J by 8 bases, with 19 bases between them. CDR3 size: 15 residues. The CDR3 DNA is TGTGCCAGCAGCTTCACAGGAGACCCTATGTGGGGCTACACCTTC. Translated: CASSFTGDPMWGYTF.